This TCR beta chain stems from a study of CD8 T cells in ankylosing spondylitis. Findings and caveats of the study: Several highly homologous variants formed a TCR beta motif that appeared characteristic of ankylosing spondylitis blood.

TCRdb used MiXCR to reprocess the 5' RACE reads, holding one entry per CDR3 protein. The sample lists 100,000 to 150,000 distinct CDR3 sequences, under 20% occurring once. Trimming cost V 6 bases and J 5 bases; bases outside gene matches: 12. The germline gives CDR1 MNHEY, CDR2 SMNVEV (reference sequence). The CDR3 is made up of 15 amino acids. This clonotype was seen a handful of times. The antigen is undetermined. J is TRBJ2-7 and V is TRBV27; 8 nucleotides line up with TRBD2. Sequenced sample: blood, either unsorted or a sorted T cell fraction (not recorded which). The TCR comes from a male donor with ankylosing spondylitis. In nucleotides, the CDR3 is TGTGCCAGCAGCCCCGGGGGGGTAACAGTCAACGAGCAGTACTTC. Its protein is CASSPGGVTVNEQYF.